Listed below are T cell receptor beta chains from one sample, sequenced in a study of blood T cells in healthy people across ages. MiXCR, applied by TCRdb to the 5' RACE reads, yields one record per CDR3 protein. The sample records under 800,000 distinct CDR3 sequences, roughly 20% being singletons. Sequencing was done on a sample of blood. The source of these receptors is a man between 65 and 85 years old in good health. Both conserved end residues are part of each CDR3. The D gene is left open where the match is weak. Where a row states a size, it is once, few, many or the class of an expanded clone; other rows omit it.

CDR3aa	CDR3nt	j_gene	v_gene	d_gene	abundance
CASSLAPQRDQETQYF	TGTGCCAGCAGCTTAGCGCCCCAGCGGGATCAAGAGACCCAGTACTTC	TRBJ2-5	TRBV7-9	TRBD2	NA
CASSQSGESFF	TGTGCCAGCAGCCAGTCGGGAGAATCGTTCTTC	TRBJ2-5	TRBV3-1	NA	NA
CASSPKLAGELFF	TGTGCCAGCAGTCCGAAACTAGCCGGGGAGCTGTTTTTT	TRBJ2-2	TRBV7-3	NA	NA
CSVARDRGSYEQYF	TGCAGCGTTGCTCGGGACAGGGGATCATACGAGCAGTACTTC	TRBJ2-7	TRBV20-1	TRBD1	NA
CASNPGYLSTDTQYF	TGTGCCAGCAACCCAGGGTATTTGAGCACAGATACGCAGTATTTT	TRBJ2-3	TRBV3-1	NA	many
CASSLAPSVNIQYF	TGTGCCAGCAGCTTGGCGCCTAGCGTAAACATTCAGTACTTC	TRBJ2-4	TRBV5-8	NA	NA
CASRRTGIKKTSGSYEQYF	TGTGCCAGCAGACGCACAGGGATCAAAAAGACTAGCGGGAGTTACGAGCAGTACTTC	TRBJ2-7	TRBV6-1	TRBD2	NA
CSVEEWTSGSQETQYF	TGCAGCGTTGAGGAATGGACTAGCGGGAGCCAAGAGACCCAGTACTTC	TRBJ2-5	TRBV29-1	TRBD2	medium-sized
CASRNTADTQYF	TGTGCCAGCAGGAACACGGCGGATACGCAGTATTTT	TRBJ2-3	TRBV7-8	NA	few
CASSVSTEGNTEAFF	TGTGCCAGCAGCGTATCGACGGAAGGTAACACTGAAGCTTTCTTT	TRBJ1-1	TRBV9	NA	NA
CASSQGTSGVLSYEQYF	TGTGCCAGCAGCCAAGGGACTAGCGGGGTCCTCTCCTACGAGCAGTACTTC	TRBJ2-7	TRBV3-1	TRBD2	NA
CASRPGGHYGYTF	TGTGCCAGCAGGCCGGGTGGACATTATGGCTACACCTTC	TRBJ1-2	TRBV6-6	NA	NA
CASSQARSAEAFF	TGTGCCAGCAGCCAAGCCAGGAGCGCTGAAGCTTTCTTT	TRBJ1-1	TRBV3-1	NA	many
CASSNPRGPTYEQYF	TGTGCCAGCAGCAACCCCAGGGGTCCAACCTACGAGCAGTACTTC	TRBJ2-7	TRBV28	NA	once
CASSELRQSSYEQYF	TGTGCCAGCAGTGAACTGCGACAGAGCTCCTACGAGCAGTACTTC	TRBJ2-7	TRBV6-1	NA	once
CASSPDRDSPLHF	TGCGCCAGCAGCCCGGACAGGGATTCACCCCTCCACTTT	TRBJ1-6	TRBV4-1	TRBD1	few
CAIRESNGGYQETQYF	TGTGCCATCAGGGAGTCGAACGGCGGGTACCAAGAGACCCAGTACTTC	TRBJ2-5	TRBV10-3	NA	few
CASSLTPGGGYNEQFF	TGTGCCAGCAGCTTAACCCCTGGAGGGGGTTACAATGAGCAGTTCTTC	TRBJ2-1	TRBV7-9	NA	few
CSARSSGGQNYGYTF	TGCAGTGCTAGATCCTCAGGGGGACAGAACTATGGCTACACCTTC	TRBJ1-2	TRBV20-1	TRBD1	many
CASSLVAVRLYNEQFF	TGTGCCAGCAGCTTAGTGGCGGTCAGATTATACAATGAGCAGTTCTTC	TRBJ2-1	TRBV11-2	NA	few
CASSLSGPSYNEQFF	TGTGCCAGCAGTTTATCGGGTCCCTCCTACAATGAGCAGTTCTTC	TRBJ2-1	TRBV12-3/TRBV12-4	NA	NA
CASRDRDATQYF	TGTGCCAGCCGGGACAGGGACGCGACCCAGTACTTC	TRBJ2-5	TRBV2	TRBD1	few
CASSRITGGGETQYF	TGTGCCAGCAGCCGGATTACAGGGGGTGGGGAGACCCAGTACTTC	TRBJ2-5	TRBV5-5	TRBD1	NA
CSVEVSTNEKLFF	TGCAGCGTTGAGGTATCAACTAATGAAAAACTGTTTTTT	TRBJ1-4	TRBV29-1	NA	many
CASGPTSGRETQYF	TGTGCCAGCGGTCCGACTAGCGGGAGAGAGACCCAGTACTTC	TRBJ2-5	TRBV7-3	TRBD2	NA
CASTHIEDPNTGELFF	TGTGCCAGCACACACATAGAGGACCCTAACACCGGGGAGCTGTTTTTT	TRBJ2-2	TRBV18	NA	NA
CASSLLPGLADYNEQFF	TGTGCCAGCAGCTTACTACCGGGACTAGCGGACTACAATGAGCAGTTCTTC	TRBJ2-1	TRBV7-9	TRBD2	many
CSASRRAESSYEQYF	TGCAGTGCTAGTCGCCGAGCGGAAAGCTCCTACGAGCAGTACTTC	TRBJ2-7	TRBV20-1	NA	once
CAIKQEVNTEAFF	TGTGCCATCAAACAGGAAGTGAACACTGAAGCTTTCTTT	TRBJ1-1	TRBV2	NA	few
CSVPGGAEAFF	TGCAGCGTCCCAGGCGGGGCTGAAGCTTTCTTT	TRBJ1-1	TRBV29-1	NA	NA
CSARTHADQETQYF	TGCAGTGCTAGAACACACGCAGATCAAGAGACCCAGTACTTC	TRBJ2-5	TRBV20-1	NA	few
CASSLGQGELGYTF	TGCGCCAGCAGCCTCGGACAGGGGGAACTTGGCTACACCTTC	TRBJ1-2	TRBV5-1	TRBD1	few
CASSLNPSGVNTEAFF	TGCGCCAGCAGCTTGAACCCCAGTGGGGTGAACACTGAAGCTTTCTTT	TRBJ1-1	TRBV5-1	NA	NA
CASSLWGSIAGNTIYF	TGTGCCAGCAGTTTATGGGGCTCCATCGCTGGAAACACCATATATTTT	TRBJ1-3	TRBV28	NA	few
CSAAGGQETQYF	TGCAGCGCTGCAGGGGGCCAAGAGACCCAGTACTTC	TRBJ2-5	TRBV29-1	TRBD1	few
CAWSDGATNEKLFF	TGTGCCTGGAGTGACGGGGCCACTAATGAAAAACTGTTTTTT	TRBJ1-4	TRBV30	NA	few
CASIPLRGGNEQFF	TGTGCCAGCATCCCGTTAAGGGGAGGCAATGAGCAGTTCTTC	TRBJ2-1	TRBV28	NA	few
CSSGGSGTPYEQYF	TGCAGTTCGGGCGGCAGCGGGACCCCCTACGAGCAGTACTTC	TRBJ2-7	TRBV20-1	TRBD2	NA
CATRGGTRGVETQYF	TGTGCCACCCGAGGGGGTACGCGGGGTGTGGAGACCCAGTACTTC	TRBJ2-5	TRBV28	NA	NA